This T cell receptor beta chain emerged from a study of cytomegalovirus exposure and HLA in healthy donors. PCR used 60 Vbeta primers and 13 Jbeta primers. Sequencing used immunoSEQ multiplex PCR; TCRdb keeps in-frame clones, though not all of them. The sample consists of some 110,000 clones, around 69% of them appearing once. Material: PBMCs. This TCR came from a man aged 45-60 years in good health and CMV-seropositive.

The CDR3 region has the DNA TGTGCTAGTGGTTTGGTAAAAAGAGGCGAGGACACTGAAGCTTTCTTT. Its protein product is CASGLVKRGEDTEAFF. V usage is TRBV12-5 and J usage is TRBJ1-1, with D hard to call. Per the germline V gene, CDR1 is LGHNT and CDR2 is FRNRAP. V dropped 0 bases and J dropped 3 bases, with 14 bases sitting between them. The CDR3 consists of 16 residues.